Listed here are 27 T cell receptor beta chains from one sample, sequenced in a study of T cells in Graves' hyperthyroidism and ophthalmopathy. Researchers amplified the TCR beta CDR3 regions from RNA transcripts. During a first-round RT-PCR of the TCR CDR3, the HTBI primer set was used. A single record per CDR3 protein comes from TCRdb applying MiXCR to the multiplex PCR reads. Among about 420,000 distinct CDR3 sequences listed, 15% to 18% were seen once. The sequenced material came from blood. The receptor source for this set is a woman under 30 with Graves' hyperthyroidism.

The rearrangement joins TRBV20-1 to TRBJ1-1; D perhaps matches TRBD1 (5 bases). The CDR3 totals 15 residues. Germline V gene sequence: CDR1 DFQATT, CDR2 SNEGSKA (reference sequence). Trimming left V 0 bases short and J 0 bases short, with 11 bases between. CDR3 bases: TGCAGTGCTAGAGACTGGGGACGGATGAACACTGAAGCTTTCTTT. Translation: CSARDWGRMNTEAFF.

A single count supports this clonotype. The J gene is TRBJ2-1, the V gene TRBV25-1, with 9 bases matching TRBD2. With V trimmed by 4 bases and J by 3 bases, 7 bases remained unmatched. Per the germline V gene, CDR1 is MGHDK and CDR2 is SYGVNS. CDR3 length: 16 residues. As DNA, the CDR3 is TGTGCCAGCAGTGTGGAGCGGGGGGACAACTACAATGAGCAGTTCTTC. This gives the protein CASSVERGDNYNEQFF.

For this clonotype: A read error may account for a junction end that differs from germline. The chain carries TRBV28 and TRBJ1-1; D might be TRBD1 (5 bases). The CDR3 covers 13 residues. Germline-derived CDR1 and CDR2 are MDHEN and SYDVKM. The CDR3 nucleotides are TGTGCCAACAGTTTAGGGGCGAACACTGAAGCTTTCTTT. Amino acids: CANSLGANTEAFF.

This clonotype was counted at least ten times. The DNA for the CDR3 is TGTGCCAGCAGTAGGGGACAGGGAACCTACGAGCAGTACTTC. It codes for CASSRGQGTYEQYF. The gene calls are TRBV11-2 and TRBJ2-7; 9 nucleotides line up with TRBD1. V shed 6 bases, J shed 2 bases, and the junction held 5 bases outside the gene matches. CDR3 length equals 14 residues. The V gene's germline CDR1 is SGHAT and CDR2 FQNNGV.

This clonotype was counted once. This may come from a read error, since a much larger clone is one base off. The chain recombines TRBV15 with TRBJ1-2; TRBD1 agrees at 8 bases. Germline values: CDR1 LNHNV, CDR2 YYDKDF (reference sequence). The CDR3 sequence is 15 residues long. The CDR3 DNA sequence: TGTGCCGCCAGCAGCCCCGGGACAGGAGGACGTGGCTACACCTTC. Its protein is CAASSPGTGGRGYTF.

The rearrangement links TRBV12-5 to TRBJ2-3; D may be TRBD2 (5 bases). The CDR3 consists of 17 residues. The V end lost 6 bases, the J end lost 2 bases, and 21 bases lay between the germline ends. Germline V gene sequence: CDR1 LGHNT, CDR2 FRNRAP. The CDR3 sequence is CASGPAGGGPFTDTQYF. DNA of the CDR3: TGTGCTAGTGGCCCCGCCGGAGGCGGCCCCTTCACAGATACGCAGTATTTT.

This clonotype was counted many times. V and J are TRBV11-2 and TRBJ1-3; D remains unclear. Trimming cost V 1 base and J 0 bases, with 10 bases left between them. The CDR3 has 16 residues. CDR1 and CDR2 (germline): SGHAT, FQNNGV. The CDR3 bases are TGTGCCAGCAGCTTAGTCGCCCATGGCTCTGGAAACACCATATATTTT. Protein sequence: CASSLVAHGSGNTIYF.

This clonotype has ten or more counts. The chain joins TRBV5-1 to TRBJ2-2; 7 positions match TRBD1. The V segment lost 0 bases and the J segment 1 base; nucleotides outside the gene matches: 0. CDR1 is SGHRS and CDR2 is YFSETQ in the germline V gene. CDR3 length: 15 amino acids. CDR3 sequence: CASSLDRGNTGELFF. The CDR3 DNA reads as TGCGCCAGCAGCTTGGACAGGGGGAACACCGGGGAGCTGTTTTTT.

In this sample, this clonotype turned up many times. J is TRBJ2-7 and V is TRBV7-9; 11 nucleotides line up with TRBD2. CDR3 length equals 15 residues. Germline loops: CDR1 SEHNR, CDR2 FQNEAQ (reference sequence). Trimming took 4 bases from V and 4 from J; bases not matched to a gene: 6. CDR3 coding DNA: TGTGCCAGCAGCTCCCTAGCGGGAGGAGCGTACGAGCAGTACTTC. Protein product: CASSSLAGGAYEQYF.

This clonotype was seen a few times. CDR3 bases: TGCAGCGGTAGCTGGACGGATTACGGGACTGAAGCTTTCTTT. It specifies CSGSWTDYGTEAFF. The V gene is TRBV29-1, the J gene TRBJ1-1; unclear D gene. Germline V gene data show CDR1 as SQVTM and CDR2 as ANQGSEA. V was trimmed by 7 bases and J by 5 bases, leaving 20 bases between them. CDR3 length equals 14 residues. The full variable domain, completed using reference TRBV29-1 and TRBJ1-1, is SAVISQKPSRDICQRGTSLTIQCQVDSQVTMMFWYRQQPGQSLTLIATANQGSEATYESGFVIDKFPISRPNLTFSTLTVSNMSPEDSSIYLCSGSWTDYGTEAFFGQGTRLTVV.

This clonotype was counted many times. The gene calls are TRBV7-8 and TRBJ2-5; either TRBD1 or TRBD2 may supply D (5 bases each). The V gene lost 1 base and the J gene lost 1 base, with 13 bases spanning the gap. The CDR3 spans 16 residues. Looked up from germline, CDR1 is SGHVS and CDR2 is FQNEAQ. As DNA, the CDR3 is TGTGCCAGCAGCTTAGGATTGGGACCAAGCCAAGAGACCCAGTACTTC. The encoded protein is CASSLGLGPSQETQYF.

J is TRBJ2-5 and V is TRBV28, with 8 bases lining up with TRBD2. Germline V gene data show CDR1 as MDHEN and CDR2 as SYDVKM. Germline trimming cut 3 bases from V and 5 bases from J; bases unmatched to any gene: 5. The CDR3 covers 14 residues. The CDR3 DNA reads TGTGCCAGCAGTTTTAGCGGGAAACGGGAGACCCAGTACTTC. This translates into CASSFSGKRETQYF.

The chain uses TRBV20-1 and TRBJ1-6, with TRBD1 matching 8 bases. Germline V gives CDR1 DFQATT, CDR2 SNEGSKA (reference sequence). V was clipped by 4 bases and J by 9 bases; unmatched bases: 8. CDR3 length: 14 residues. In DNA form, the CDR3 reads TGCAGTGCTACTATTGGACAGGGAGGTTCACCCCTCCACTTT. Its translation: CSATIGQGGSPLHF.

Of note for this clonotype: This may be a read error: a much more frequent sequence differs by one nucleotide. This CDR3 is CASSLTGWGNIQYF. For the CDR3, the DNA is TGTGCCAGCAGCCTCACAGGGTGGGGAAACATTCAGTACTTC. V usage is TRBV7-9 and J usage is TRBJ2-4; a weak D match, TRBD1 (6 bases). CDR3 length: 14 amino acids. V lost 5 bases and J 6 bases, leaving 14 bases between the germline ends. Germline-derived CDR1 and CDR2 are SEHNR and FQNEAQ (reference sequence). The whole variable domain, filled in from reference TRBV7-9 and TRBJ2-4, reads DTGVSQNPRHKITKRGQNVTFRCDPISEHNRLYWYRQTLGQGPEFLTYFQNEAQLEKSRLLSDRFSAERPKGSFSTLEIQRTEQGDSAMYLCASSLTGWGNIQYFGAGTRLSVL.

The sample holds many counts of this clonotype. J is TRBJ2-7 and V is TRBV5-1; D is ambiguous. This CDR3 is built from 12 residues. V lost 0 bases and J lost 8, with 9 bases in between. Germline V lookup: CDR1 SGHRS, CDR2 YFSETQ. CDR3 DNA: TGCGCCAGCAGCTTGGACTTGGCGCAGCAGTACTTC. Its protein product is CASSLDLAQQYF.

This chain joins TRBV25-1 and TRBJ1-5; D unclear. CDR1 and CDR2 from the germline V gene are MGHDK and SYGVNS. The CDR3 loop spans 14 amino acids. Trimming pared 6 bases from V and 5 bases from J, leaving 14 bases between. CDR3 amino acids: CASRGGGEYQPQHF. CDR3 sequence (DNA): TGTGCCAGCAGAGGCGGCGGGGAATATCAGCCCCAGCATTTT.

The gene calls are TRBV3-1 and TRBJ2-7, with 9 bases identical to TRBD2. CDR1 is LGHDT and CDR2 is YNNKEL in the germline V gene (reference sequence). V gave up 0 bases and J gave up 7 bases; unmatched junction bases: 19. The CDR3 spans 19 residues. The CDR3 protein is CASSQDFVSAGGGIEEQYF. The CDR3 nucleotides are TGTGCCAGCAGCCAAGATTTCGTTAGTGCGGGAGGGGGGATAGAGGAGCAGTACTTC.

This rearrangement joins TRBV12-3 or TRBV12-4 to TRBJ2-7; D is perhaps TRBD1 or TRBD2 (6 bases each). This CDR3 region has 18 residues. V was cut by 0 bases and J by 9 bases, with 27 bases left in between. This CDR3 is CASSLALGGTYSYVGQYF. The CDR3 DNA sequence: TGTGCCAGCAGTTTAGCGTTGGGGGGCACCTACTCCTACGTGGGGCAGTACTTC.

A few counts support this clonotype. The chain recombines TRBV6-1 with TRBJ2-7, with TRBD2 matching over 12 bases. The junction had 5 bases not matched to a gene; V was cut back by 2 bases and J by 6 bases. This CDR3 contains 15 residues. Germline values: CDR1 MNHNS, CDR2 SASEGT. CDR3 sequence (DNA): TGTGCCAGCAGTGAAACTTCTAGCGGGAGGGCCGAGCAGTACTTC. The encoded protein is CASSETSSGRAEQYF.

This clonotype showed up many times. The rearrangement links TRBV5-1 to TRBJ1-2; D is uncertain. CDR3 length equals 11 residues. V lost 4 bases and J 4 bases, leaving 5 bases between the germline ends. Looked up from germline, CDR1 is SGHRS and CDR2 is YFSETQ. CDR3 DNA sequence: TGCGCCAGCAGCCCCCTCTATGGCTACACCTTC. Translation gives CASSPLYGYTF.

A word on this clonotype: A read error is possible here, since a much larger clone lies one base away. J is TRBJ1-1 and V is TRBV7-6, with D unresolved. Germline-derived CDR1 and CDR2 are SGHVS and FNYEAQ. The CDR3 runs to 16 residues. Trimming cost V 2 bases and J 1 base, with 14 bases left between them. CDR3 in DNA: TGTGCCAGCAGCTTATTAGGGCAAAACACGAACACTGAAGCTTTCTTT. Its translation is CASSLLGQNTNTEAFF.

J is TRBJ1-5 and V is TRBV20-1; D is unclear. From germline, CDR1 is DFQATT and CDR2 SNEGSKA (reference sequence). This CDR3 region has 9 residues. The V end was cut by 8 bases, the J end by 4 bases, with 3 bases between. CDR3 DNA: TGCAGTACGAATCAGCCCCAGCATTTT. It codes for CSTNQPQHF.

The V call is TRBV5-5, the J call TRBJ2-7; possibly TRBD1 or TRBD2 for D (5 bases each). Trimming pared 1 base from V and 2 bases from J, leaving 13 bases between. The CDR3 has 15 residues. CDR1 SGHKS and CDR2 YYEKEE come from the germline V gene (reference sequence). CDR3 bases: TGTGCCAGCAGCTTGCCCCCGGGACCGACCTACGAGCAGTACTTC. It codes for CASSLPPGPTYEQYF.

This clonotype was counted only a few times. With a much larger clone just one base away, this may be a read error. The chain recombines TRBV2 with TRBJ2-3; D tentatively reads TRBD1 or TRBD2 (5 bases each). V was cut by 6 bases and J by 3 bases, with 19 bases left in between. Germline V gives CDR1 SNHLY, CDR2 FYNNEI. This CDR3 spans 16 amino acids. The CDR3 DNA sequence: TGTGCCAGCAGCGGGGACCTCCTCGGGGTAACAGATACGCAGTATTTT. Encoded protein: CASSGDLLGVTDTQYF.

The CDR3 spells CASSYSGGQVRTYEQYF. CDR3 nucleotides: TGTGCCAGCAGTTACTCGGGCGGTCAGGTGAGGACCTACGAGCAGTACTTC. The chain recombines TRBV6-5 with TRBJ2-7; D is ambiguous. The germline gives CDR1 MNHEY, CDR2 SVGAGI. The CDR3 spans 17 residues. V shed 0 bases and J shed 2 bases, with 17 bases lying between them.

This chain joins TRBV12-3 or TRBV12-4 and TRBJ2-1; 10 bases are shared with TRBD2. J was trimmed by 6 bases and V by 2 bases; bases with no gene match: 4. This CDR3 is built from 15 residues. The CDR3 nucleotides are TGTGCCAGCAGTTTAATGGCTAGCGGGGGCAATGAGCAGTTCTTC. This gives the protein CASSLMASGGNEQFF.

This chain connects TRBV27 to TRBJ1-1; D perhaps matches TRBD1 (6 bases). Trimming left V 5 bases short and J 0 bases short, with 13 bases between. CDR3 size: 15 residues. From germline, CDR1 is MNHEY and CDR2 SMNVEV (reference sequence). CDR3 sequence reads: CASSLTGFMNTEAFF. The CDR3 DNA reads TGTGCCAGCAGTCTCACAGGGTTTATGAACACTGAAGCTTTCTTT.